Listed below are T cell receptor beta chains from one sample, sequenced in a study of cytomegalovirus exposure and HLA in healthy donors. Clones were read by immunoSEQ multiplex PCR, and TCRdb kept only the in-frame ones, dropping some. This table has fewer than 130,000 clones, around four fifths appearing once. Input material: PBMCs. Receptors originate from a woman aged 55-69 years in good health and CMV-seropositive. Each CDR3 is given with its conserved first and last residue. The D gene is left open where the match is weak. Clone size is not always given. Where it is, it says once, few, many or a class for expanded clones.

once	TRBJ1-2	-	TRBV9	CASTFSGQNYGYTF	TGTGCCAGCACCTTTTCAGGACAAAACTATGGCTACACCTTC
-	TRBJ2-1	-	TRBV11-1	CASSLVDRGQFF	TGTGCCAGCAGCTTAGTAGATCGGGGGCAGTTCTTC
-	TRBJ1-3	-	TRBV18	CASSPVTNRPGNTIYF	TGTGCCAGCTCACCCGTAACCAACAGACCTGGAAACACCATATATTTT
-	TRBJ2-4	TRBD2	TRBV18	CASSIRTSGRAWDIQYF	TGTGCCAGCTCAATCAGGACTAGCGGGAGGGCCTGGGACATTCAGTACTTC
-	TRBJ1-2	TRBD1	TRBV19	CASTRDSPPRGYTF	TGTGCCAGTACCCGGGACAGTCCTCCTCGGGGCTACACCTTC
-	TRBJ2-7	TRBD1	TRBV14	CASSQAYGTGVQYF	TGTGCCAGCAGCCAGGCTTACGGGACAGGGGTACAGTACTTC
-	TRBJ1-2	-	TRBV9	CASSVGTRRDYGYTF	TGTGCCAGCAGCGTAGGGACCAGGCGGGACTATGGCTACACCTTC
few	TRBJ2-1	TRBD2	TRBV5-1	CASSFNRAGTSGRGNEQFF	TGCGCCAGCAGCTTCAACAGAGCCGGGACTAGCGGGAGAGGAAATGAGCAGTTCTTC
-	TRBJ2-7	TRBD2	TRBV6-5	CASKLGGLGTYEQYF	TGTGCCAGTAAACTAGGGGGACTAGGGACCTACGAGCAGTACTTC
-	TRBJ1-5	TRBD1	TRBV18	CASSPTLQGASNQPQHF	TGTGCCAGCTCACCAACCCTACAGGGGGCTAGCAATCAGCCCCAGCATTTT
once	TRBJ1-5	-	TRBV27	CASPSRGGNQPQHF	TGTGCCAGCCCATCACGGGGGGGCAATCAGCCCCAGCATTTT
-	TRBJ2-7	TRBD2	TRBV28	CASSRDYPWEQYF	TGTGCCAGCAGCCGGGACTACCCTTGGGAGCAGTACTTC
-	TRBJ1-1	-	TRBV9	CASSIGQTAEAFF	TGTGCCAGCAGCATCGGACAGACGGCTGAAGCTTTCTTT
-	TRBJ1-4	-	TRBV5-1	CASKTTGANEKLFF	TGCGCCAGCAAGACCACGGGAGCTAATGAAAAACTGTTTTTT
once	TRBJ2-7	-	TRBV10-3	CAISETSSGFEQYF	TGTGCCATCAGTGAGACCTCCTCGGGATTCGAGCAGTACTTC
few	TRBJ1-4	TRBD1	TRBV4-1	CASSHGQGYEKLFF	TGCGCCAGCAGCCATGGACAGGGTTATGAAAAACTGTTTTTT
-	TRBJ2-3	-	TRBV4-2	CASSLQRYGFNTQYF	TGTGCCAGCAGCCTCCAGCGATACGGCTTCAATACGCAGTATTTT
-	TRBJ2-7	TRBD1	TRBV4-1	CASSQDLWTGVSYEQYF	TGCGCCAGCAGCCAAGATTTGTGGACAGGGGTCTCCTACGAGCAGTACTTC
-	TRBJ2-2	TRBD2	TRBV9	CASSPLAENTGELFF	TGTGCCAGCAGCCCACTAGCGGAGAACACCGGGGAGCTGTTTTTT
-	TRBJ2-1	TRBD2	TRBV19	CASSAASGLGVNEQFF	TGTGCCAGTAGTGCCGCTAGCGGCCTGGGGGTGAATGAGCAGTTCTTC
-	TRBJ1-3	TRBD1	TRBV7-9	CASSSQDRTRFGNTIYF	TGTGCCAGCAGCTCCCAGGACAGGACCAGGTTTGGAAACACCATATATTTT
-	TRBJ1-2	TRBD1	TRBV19	CASSIQRTGVDGYTF	TGTGCCAGTAGTATACAACGGACAGGGGTTGATGGCTACACCTTC
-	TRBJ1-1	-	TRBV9	CASSVGANLLFMNTEAFF	TGTGCCAGCAGCGTAGGCGCCAACCTCCTCTTCATGAACACTGAAGCTTTCTTT
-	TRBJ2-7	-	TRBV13	CASSPGVPGGGYEQYF	TGTGCCAGCAGCCCGGGGGTACCCGGTGGAGGCTACGAGCAGTACTTC
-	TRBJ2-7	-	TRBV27	CASSLSRLASSYEQYF	TGTGCCAGCAGTTTATCCCGGCTAGCGTCCTCCTACGAGCAGTACTTC
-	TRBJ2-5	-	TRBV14	CASSQSYQETQYF	TGTGCCAGCAGCCAATCGTACCAAGAGACCCAGTACTTC
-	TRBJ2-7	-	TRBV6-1	CASSERVQEYF	TGTGCCAGCAGTGAACGCGTCCAAGAGTACTTC
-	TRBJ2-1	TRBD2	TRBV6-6	CASSPGGGRYNEQFF	TGTGCCAGCAGTCCCGGCGGCGGGAGGTACAATGAGCAGTTCTTC
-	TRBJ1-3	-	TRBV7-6	CASSPTVNSGNTIYF	TGTGCCAGCAGCCCAACAGTGAACTCTGGAAACACCATATATTTT
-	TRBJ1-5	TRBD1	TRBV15	CATSRDGTVGNQPQHF	TGTGCCACCAGCAGAGATGGGACAGTGGGCAATCAGCCCCAGCATTTT
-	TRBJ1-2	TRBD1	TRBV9	CASSVGGGVGGARGYTF	TGTGCCAGCAGCGTAGGAGGGGGCGTCGGAGGTGCCAGGGGCTACACCTTC
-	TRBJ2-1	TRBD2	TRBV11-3	CASSGGSGEHNEQFF	TGTGCCAGCAGCGGGGGTAGCGGGGAACACAATGAGCAGTTCTTC
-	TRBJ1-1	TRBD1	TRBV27	CASSARDRGMNTEAFF	TGTGCCAGCAGTGCGCGGGACAGGGGGATGAACACTGAAGCTTTCTTT
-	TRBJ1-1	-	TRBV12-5	CASGTRGGRAEAFF	TGTGCTAGTGGTACTCGAGGGGGTAGGGCTGAAGCTTTCTTT
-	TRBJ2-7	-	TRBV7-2	CASSLHDGKGYEQYF	TGTGCCAGCAGCTTACATGACGGGAAGGGATACGAGCAGTACTTC
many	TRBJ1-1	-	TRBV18	CASSPLDSVNTEAFF	TGTGCCAGCTCACCACTCGACTCAGTGAACACTGAAGCTTTCTTT
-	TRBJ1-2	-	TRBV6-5	CASSKTGINYGYTF	TGTGCCAGCAGCAAAACGGGGATAAACTATGGCTACACCTTC
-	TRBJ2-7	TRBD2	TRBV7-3	CASSLTSGSSYEQYF	TGTGCCAGCAGCTTAACTAGCGGGAGCTCCTACGAGCAGTACTTC
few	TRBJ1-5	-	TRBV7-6	CASSLSGGGNQPQHF	TGTGCCAGCAGCTTATCCGGGGGTGGCAATCAGCCCCAGCATTTT
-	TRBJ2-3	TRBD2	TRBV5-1	CASSLDGLAGPRDTQYF	TGCGCCAGCAGCTTGGATGGACTAGCGGGACCAAGGGATACGCAGTATTTT
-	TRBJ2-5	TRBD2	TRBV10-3	CAISEETSGIRKETQYF	TGTGCCATCAGTGAAGAGACTAGCGGGATAAGGAAAGAGACCCAGTACTTC
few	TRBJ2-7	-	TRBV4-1	CASSQGPQGYEQYF	TGCGCCAGCAGCCAAGGGCCACAGGGCTACGAGCAGTACTTC
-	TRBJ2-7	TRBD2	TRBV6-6	CASSPRGLAVSYEQYF	TGTGCCAGCAGCCCTAGGGGACTAGCGGTTTCCTACGAGCAGTACTTC
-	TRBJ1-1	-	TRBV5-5	CASSLYTDTEAFF	TGTGCCAGCAGCTTGTACACCGACACTGAAGCTTTCTTT
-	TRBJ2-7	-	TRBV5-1	CASSLAVGAEQYF	TGCGCCAGCAGCTTGGCCGTTGGGGCCGAGCAGTACTTC
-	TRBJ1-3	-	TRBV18	CASSSEAGNTIYF	TGTGCCAGCTCATCGGAGGCTGGAAACACCATATATTTT
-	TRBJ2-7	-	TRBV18	CASSPPGVVYEQYF	TGTGCCAGCTCACCACCGGGAGTGGTCTACGAGCAGTACTTC
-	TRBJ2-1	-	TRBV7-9	CASSVTLTDYNEQFF	TGTGCCAGCAGCGTAACCCTGACAGACTACAATGAGCAGTTCTTC
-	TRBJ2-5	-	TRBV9	CASSVAVGSVETQYF	TGTGCCAGCAGCGTAGCGGTGGGCTCGGTAGAGACCCAGTACTTC
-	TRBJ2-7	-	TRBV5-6	CASSSSSYEQYF	TGTGCCAGCAGCTCGAGCTCCTACGAGCAGTACTTC
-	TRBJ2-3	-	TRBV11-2	CASSLWGTFTDTQYF	TGTGCCAGCAGTCTTTGGGGGACTTTCACAGATACGCAGTATTTT
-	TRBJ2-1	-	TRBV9	CASSGRQVRGEDRNEQFF	TGTGCCAGCAGCGGGCGACAGGTACGGGGGGAGGACCGGAATGAGCAGTTCTTC
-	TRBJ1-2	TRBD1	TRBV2	CASSAQGVDYGYTF	TGTGCCAGCAGTGCCCAGGGGGTTGACTATGGCTACACCTTC
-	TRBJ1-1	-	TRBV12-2	CASRFLSFF	TGTGCAAGTCGCTTCCTTTCTTTCTTT
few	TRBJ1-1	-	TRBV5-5	CASSLGRGTEAFF	TGTGCCAGCAGCTTGGGCAGGGGAACTGAAGCTTTCTTT
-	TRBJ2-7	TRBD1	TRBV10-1	CASIKLGDRAYEQYF	TGCGCCAGCATTAAGTTGGGGGACAGGGCCTACGAGCAGTACTTC
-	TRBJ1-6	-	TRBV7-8	CASSPVDSWLTLHF	TGTGCCAGCAGCCCCGTGGACAGCTGGTTGACCCTCCACTTT
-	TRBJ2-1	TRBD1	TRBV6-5	CASRPRTGDSYEQFF	TGTGCCAGCAGACCCCGGACAGGAGATTCTTATGAGCAGTTCTTC
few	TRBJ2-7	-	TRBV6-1	CASSEWTQGYEQYF	TGTGCCAGCAGTGAATGGACCCAGGGCTACGAGCAGTACTTC